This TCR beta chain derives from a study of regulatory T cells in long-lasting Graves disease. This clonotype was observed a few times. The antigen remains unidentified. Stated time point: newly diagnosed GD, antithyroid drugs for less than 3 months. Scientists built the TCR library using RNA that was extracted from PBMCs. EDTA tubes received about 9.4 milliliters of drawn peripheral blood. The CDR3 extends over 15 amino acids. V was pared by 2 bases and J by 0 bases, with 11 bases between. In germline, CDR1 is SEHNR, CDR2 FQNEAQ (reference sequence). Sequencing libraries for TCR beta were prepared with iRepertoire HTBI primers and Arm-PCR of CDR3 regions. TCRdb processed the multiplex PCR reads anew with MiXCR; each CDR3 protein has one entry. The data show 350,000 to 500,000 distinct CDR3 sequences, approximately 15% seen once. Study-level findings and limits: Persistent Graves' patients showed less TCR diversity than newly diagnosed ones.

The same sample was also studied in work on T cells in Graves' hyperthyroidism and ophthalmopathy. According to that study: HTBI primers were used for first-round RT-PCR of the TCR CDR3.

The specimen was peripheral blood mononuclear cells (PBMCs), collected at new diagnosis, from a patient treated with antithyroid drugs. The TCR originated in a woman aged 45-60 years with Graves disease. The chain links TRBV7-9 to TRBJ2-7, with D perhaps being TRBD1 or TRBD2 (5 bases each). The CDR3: CASSLWTGTSYEQYF. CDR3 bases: TGTGCCAGCAGCTTATGGACGGGGACCTCCTACGAGCAGTACTTC.